The 20 T cell receptor beta chains presented below share a single source sample, sequenced in a study of tumor-infiltrating lymphocytes in primary liver carcinoma. TCR beta cDNA was made from 450 to 500 ng total RNA with a constant-region primer. For TCR beta, libraries were produced by three nested multiplex PCR rounds using slightly modified ARM-PCR. Primers for the first two PCR rounds were TRBV1-TRBV30 forward primers and a C-beta reverse primer (roughly 10 cycles per round). One entry per CDR3 protein results from TCRdb running MiXCR on the multiplex PCR reads. The table shows 310,000 or so distinct CDR3 sequences, with less than 65% occurring only once. Unsorted whole blood supplied the blood RNA, and germline DNA was isolated too. The sequencing sample was made of peripheral blood. All receptors come from a man aged 35 to 55 with primary liver carcinoma and hepatitis B virus infection.

This clonotype was counted ten times or more. In nucleotides, the CDR3 is TGCGCCAGCAGCCAAGGTCAGGGTGGGCCGGTACGCGAGCAGTACTTC. This encodes CASSQGQGGPVREQYF. The chain combines TRBV4-3 with TRBJ2-7; the D gene is possibly TRBD1 (5 bases). The CDR3 contains 16 residues. Germline CDR1 reads LGHNA; CDR2 reads YSLEER. With 1 base removed from V and 6 bases from J, the gap between germline ends came to 19 bases.

The chain couples TRBV5-1 to TRBJ1-5; no definite D call. CDR1 and CDR2 from the germline V gene are SGHRS and YFSETQ. This CDR3 region has 14 residues. V lost 6 bases to trimming and J lost 1 base, with 11 bases between them. Written as DNA, the CDR3 is TGCGCCAGCATCTACGCCGGAAGCAATCAGCCCCAGCATTTT. It encodes CASIYAGSNQPQHF.

Regarding this clonotype: The junction does not match germline at one end; this may be a read error. The rearrangement joins TRBV6-5 to TRBJ1-1; maybe TRBD1 (5 bases). This CDR3 region has 15 residues. Per germline, CDR1 MNHEY and CDR2 SVGAGI. The CDR3 spells CASSYSTDFNTEAFF. The DNA of the CDR3 is TGTGCCAGCAGTTACTCGACAGACTTTAACACTGAAGCTTTCTTC.

Notes on this clonotype: At one boundary the junction diverges from the germline segment, which might be a read error. The chain has TRBV11-2 and TRBJ2-7; 7 nucleotides line up with TRBD2. The CDR3 is 15 amino acids. Germline lookup yields CDR1 SGHAT and CDR2 FQNNGV. The CDR3 DNA sequence: TGTGCCAGCAGCTTGGCACCAGCGGGAATCTACGAGCAATACTTC. This encodes CASSLAPAGIYEQYF.

A note on this clonotype: A much larger clone lies a single base off, so this may be a read error. The chain employs TRBV6-2 or TRBV6-3 and TRBJ1-1; 8 bases match TRBD1. Germline trimming cut 4 bases from V and 5 bases from J; bases unmatched to any gene: 9. Germline values: CDR1 MNHEY, CDR2 SVGEGT. This CDR3 region has 15 residues. CDR3 bases: TGTGCCAGCAGTTTACCACAGGGGGGGAGAACTGAAGCTTTCTTT. Translated, it gives CASSLPQGGRTEAFF.

With respect to this clonotype: At one end, the junction sequence differs from germline, possibly due to a read error. V usage is TRBV11-2 and J usage is TRBJ1-4; D possibly corresponds to TRBD1 (6 bases). The CDR3 is made up of 15 amino acids. The germline CDR1 and CDR2 sequences are SGHAT and FQNNGV. CDR3 DNA: TGTGCGAGCAGCTTAGTTTACCAGGGGAATGAAAAACTGTTTTTT. Its translation: CASSLVYQGNEKLFF.

A word on this clonotype: One end of the junction does not line up with germline, which may come from a read error. The V gene is TRBV11-1, the J gene TRBJ1-3, with D perhaps TRBD1 (5 bases). This CDR3 is 14 amino acids long. Germline loops: CDR1 SGHAT, CDR2 FQDESV (reference sequence). The CDR3 coding sequence is TGTTCCAGGGTCGAACAACCCTCTGGAAACACCATATATTTT. Its protein product is CSRVEQPSGNTIYF.

This clonotype was seen just once. This chain joins TRBV28 and TRBJ2-6; D is undetermined. The length of the CDR3 is 13 residues. The germline V gene encodes CDR1 MDHEN and CDR2 SYDVKM. V lost 9 bases and J 5 bases, leaving 11 bases between the germline ends. The CDR3 bases are TGTGCCAGAGGACGTTCTAGGGCCAACGTCCTGACTTTC. Its protein is CARGRSRANVLTF.

In its sample, this clonotype was seen a few times. This chain uses TRBV12-3 or TRBV12-4 with TRBJ1-3; no reliable D call. The V and J ends lost 4 bases and 9 bases respectively, with 7 bases between them. The CDR3 spans 11 residues. The CDR3 bases are TGTGCCAGCAGTTCTGAAACCACCATATATTTT. Amino acid sequence: CASSSETTIYF.

In the case of this clonotype: Possible read error: a much larger clone is one base away. The gene calls are TRBV6-6 and TRBJ1-1; D is unresolved. The CDR3 sequence is 13 residues long. V was cut by 2 bases and J by 11 bases, with 15 bases left in between. CDR1 is MNHNY and CDR2 is SVGAGI in the germline V gene (reference sequence). DNA of the CDR3: TGTGCCAGCAGTTACCTGCCGCAGAACGTGGCTTTCTTT. Its protein product is CASSYLPQNVAFF.

A note on this clonotype: A much more abundant neighbour one base away suggests this may be a read error. The chain links TRBV4-1 to TRBJ1-2; 7 bases map to TRBD1. V trimming: 10 bases; J trimming: 0 bases; junction bases outside the gene matches: 17. CDR1 MGHRA and CDR2 YSYEKL come from the germline V gene. The CDR3 loop spans 17 amino acids. The DNA of the CDR3 is TGCGCCACCAGGTTTTCCGAACAGGGGATAGCTAACTATGGCTACACCTTC. Its protein product is CATRFSEQGIANYGYTF.

With regard to this clonotype: Possible read error: a much larger clone is one base away. The J gene is TRBJ2-5, the V gene TRBV29-1; D is possibly TRBD1 (6 bases). The ends were cut back, 5 bases at V and 1 base at J, with 14 bases in the middle. The CDR3 spans 14 residues. Germline values: CDR1 SQVTM, CDR2 ANQGSEA. The CDR3: CSVKIRTAQETQYF. DNA of the CDR3: TGCAGCGTTAAAATACGGACAGCCCAAGAGACCCAGTACTTC.

This clonotype was recorded at least ten times. This chain links TRBV11-2 with TRBJ2-6; unclear D gene. V lost 4 bases and J 0 bases, leaving 4 bases between the germline ends. Per germline, CDR1 SGHAT and CDR2 FQNNGV. The CDR3 sequence is 14 residues long. The CDR3 protein is CASSSLSGANVLTF. The CDR3 DNA sequence: TGTGCCAGCAGCTCTCTCTCTGGGGCCAACGTCCTGACTTTC.

On this clonotype: At one end, the junction sequence differs from germline, possibly due to a read error. The chain joins TRBV5-1 to TRBJ2-7, with D perhaps TRBD1 or TRBD2 (5 bases each). The CDR3 is made up of 14 amino acids. Looked up from germline, CDR1 is SGHRS and CDR2 is YFSETQ. The DNA of the CDR3 is TGCGCCAGCAGCCCAGGAATACGGGGCTACGAGCAGTATTTC. Protein sequence: CASSPGIRGYEQYF.

This clonotype was seen a single time. Compared with germline, one end of the junction differs, possibly owing to a read error. The chain carries TRBV6-1 and TRBJ2-7, with D unclear. The CDR3 has 15 residues. CDR1 MNHNS and CDR2 SASEGT come from the germline V gene. For the CDR3, the DNA is TGTACCAGCAGTGAGGTCAGTGTACCCTCCTACGAGCAGTACTTC. Protein: CTSSEVSVPSYEQYF.

About this clonotype itself: A junction end diverges from the germline sequence, so it may reflect a read error. V usage is TRBV6-1 and J usage is TRBJ2-1, with D maybe TRBD1 (6 bases). The length of the CDR3 is 15 residues. Germline loops: CDR1 MNHNS, CDR2 SASEGT. The CDR3 sequence is CANSETRTDYNEQFF. The CDR3 DNA sequence: TGTGCCAACAGTGAAACCCGGACAGATTATAATGAGCAGTTCTTC.

With regard to this clonotype: The junction departs from the called germline gene at one end, perhaps through a read error. The V call is TRBV4-1, the J call TRBJ2-1; unclear D gene. Germline values: CDR1 MGHRA, CDR2 YSYEKL. CDR3 length: 15 residues. The CDR3 sequence: CASSQATVAGYERFF. For the CDR3, the DNA is TGCGCCAGCAGCCAAGCTACGGTTGCCGGGTATGAGCGGTTCTTC.

Note on this clonotype: The CDR3 ends on some other residue instead of the conserved phenylalanine or tryptophan, so this is likely a read error. CDR3 coding DNA: TGCAGCGTCTTCAAGAACACTGAAGCTTTCTCT. It codes for CSVFKNTEAFS. The genes are TRBV29-1 and TRBJ1-1; D is undetermined. V dropped 6 bases and J dropped 1 base, with 6 bases sitting between them. The CDR3 loop spans 11 amino acids. The germline CDR1 and CDR2 sequences are SQVTM and ANQGSEA.

With regard to this clonotype: Possible read error: a much larger clone is one base away. The rearrangement links TRBV28 to TRBJ2-2, with D possibly TRBD2 on 5 matching bases. V gave up 10 bases and J gave up 6 bases, with 24 bases separating them. The CDR3 runs 16 residues. Germline-derived CDR1 and CDR2 are MDHEN and SYDVKM. CDR3 sequence: CATNERAWRTAGELFF. The CDR3, as DNA: TGTGCCACTAACGAGAGGGCGTGGAGGACCGCCGGGGAGCTGTTTTTT.

As to this clonotype: An end of the junction does not agree with germline; a read error may underlie this. V usage is TRBV11-2 and J usage is TRBJ2-4; 10 bases are shared with TRBD2. Germline V gene lookup returns CDR1 SGHAT and CDR2 FQNNGV. The CDR3 contains 17 residues. Here the CDR3 reads CASSFPGTSETKNIKYF. The CDR3 DNA is TGTGCCAGCAGCTTTCCCGGGACTAGCGAGACCAAAAACATTAAGTACTTC. The whole variable domain, remainder taken from reference TRBV11-2 and TRBJ2-4, is EAGVAQSPRYKIIEKRQSVAFWCNPISGHATLYWYQQILGQGPKLLIQFQNNGVVDDSQLPKDRFSAERLKGVDSTLKIQPAKLEDSAVYLCASSFPGTSETKNIKYFGAGTRLSVL.